The present TCR beta chain was sequenced within a study of blood T cell repertoires in COVID-19. The protocol was immunoSEQ multiplex PCR, while the TCRdb copy is restricted to in-frame clones and leaves out a portion. The table has some 94,000 clones, 80% to 85% seen once. This CDR3 is 17 amino acids long. V was pared by 10 bases and J by 0 bases, with 17 bases of the junction left unmatched. From germline, CDR1 is LNHDA and CDR2 SQIVND (reference sequence). The receptor comes from a man in his 70s with active or convalescent COVID-19. V gene TRBV19 combines with J gene TRBJ1-1, with 7 positions matching TRBD1. Sequencing was carried out using peripheral blood. In DNA, the CDR3 is TGTGCCACCTCGAAACGACCAGGGGGAACCTTGAACACTGAAGCTTTCTTT. Its protein is CATSKRPGGTLNTEAFF. Supplemented by reference TRBV19 and TRBJ1-1, the full variable domain reads DGGITQSPKYLFRKEGQNVTLSCEQNLNHDAMYWYRQDPGQGLRLIYYSQIVNDFQKGDIAEGYSVSREKKESFPLTVTSAQKNPTAFYLCATSKRPGGTLNTEAFFGQGTRLTVV.